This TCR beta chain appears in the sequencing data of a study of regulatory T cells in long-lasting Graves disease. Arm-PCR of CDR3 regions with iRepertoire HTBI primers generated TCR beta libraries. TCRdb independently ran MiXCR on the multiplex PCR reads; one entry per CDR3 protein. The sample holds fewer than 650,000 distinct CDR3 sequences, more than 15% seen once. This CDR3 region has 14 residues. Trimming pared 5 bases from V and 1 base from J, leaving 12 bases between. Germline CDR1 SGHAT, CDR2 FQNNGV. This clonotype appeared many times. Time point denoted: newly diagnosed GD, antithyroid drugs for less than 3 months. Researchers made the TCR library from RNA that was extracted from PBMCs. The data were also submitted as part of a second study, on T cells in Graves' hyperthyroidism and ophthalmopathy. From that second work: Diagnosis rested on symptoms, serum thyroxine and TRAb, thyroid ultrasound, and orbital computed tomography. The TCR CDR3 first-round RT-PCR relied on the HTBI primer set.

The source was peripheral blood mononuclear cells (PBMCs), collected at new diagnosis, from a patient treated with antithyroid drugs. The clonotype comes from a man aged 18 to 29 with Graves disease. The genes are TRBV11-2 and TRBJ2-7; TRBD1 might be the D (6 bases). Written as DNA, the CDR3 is TGTGCCAGCAGCCTCCTGGACAGATCCTACGAGCAGTACTTC. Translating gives CASSLLDRSYEQYF. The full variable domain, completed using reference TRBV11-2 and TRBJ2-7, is EAGVAQSPRYKIIEKRQSVAFWCNPISGHATLYWYQQILGQGPKLLIQFQNNGVVDDSQLPKDRFSAERLKGVDSTLKIQPAKLEDSAVYLCASSLLDRSYEQYFGPGTRLTVT.